This T cell receptor beta chain was observed in a study of T cells after yellow fever vaccination. Study-wide results and limits: Most clones from primary vaccination were detected again post-booster (roughly 95% CD4, 88% CD8). FACS-sorted repertoires might harbor abundant contaminating clonotypes from the bulk population. Weaker overall was a secondary response that nonetheless peaked faster, on day 5 versus 15.

Production of TCR cDNA was by 5'RACE template switching, which also added a universal primer site and UMIs. A single record per CDR3 protein comes from TCRdb applying MiXCR to the 5' RACE reads. Here the sample spans approximately 340,000 distinct CDR3 sequences, about 8.7% being singletons. Trimming left V 4 bases short and J 4 bases short, with 9 bases between. CDR3 length equals 13 residues. CDR1 MNHEY and CDR2 SMNVEV come from the germline V gene (reference sequence). As concerns this clonotype: Its target is unknown.

The source material was PBMCs, sampled on the day of the first yellow fever vaccination. The clonotype originates from a man between 18 and 29 years old who received the YFV17D yellow fever vaccine. The chain is built from TRBV27 and TRBJ2-3, with D unclear. In nucleotides, the CDR3 is TGTGCCAGCAGTTCCCCATTCCCAGATACGCAGTATTTT. Translation gives CASSSPFPDTQYF.